The sample holds a few counts of the clone carrying this TCR beta chain. These data belong to a study of T cells in Graves' hyperthyroidism and ophthalmopathy. What was amplified from RNA transcripts were TCR beta CDR3 regions. First-round RT-PCR targeting the TCR CDR3 was performed with the HTBI primer set. TCRdb fed the multiplex PCR reads into MiXCR, producing one record per CDR3 protein. The repertoire holds around 520,000 distinct CDR3 sequences, roughly 24% seen once, with about 10% in the top ten. Each person with ophthalmopathy scored at least 3 on the Clinical Activity Score, reached NOSPECS grade 4 or higher, and had been ill under 3 months. Fresh peripheral blood, 10 ml, yielded the PBMCs. The CDR3 is 13 residues long. Germline values: CDR1 LGHDT, CDR2 YNNKEL (reference sequence). V was pared by 1 base and J by 7 bases, with 10 bases between.

J is TRBJ1-2 and V is TRBV3-1; D might be TRBD1 (6 bases). This TCR was sampled from a woman in her thirties with Graves' ophthalmopathy. The specimen sequenced was blood. CDR3: CASSQAQGGGYTF. The CDR3 DNA sequence: TGTGCCAGCAGCCAAGCACAGGGAGGTGGCTACACCTTC.